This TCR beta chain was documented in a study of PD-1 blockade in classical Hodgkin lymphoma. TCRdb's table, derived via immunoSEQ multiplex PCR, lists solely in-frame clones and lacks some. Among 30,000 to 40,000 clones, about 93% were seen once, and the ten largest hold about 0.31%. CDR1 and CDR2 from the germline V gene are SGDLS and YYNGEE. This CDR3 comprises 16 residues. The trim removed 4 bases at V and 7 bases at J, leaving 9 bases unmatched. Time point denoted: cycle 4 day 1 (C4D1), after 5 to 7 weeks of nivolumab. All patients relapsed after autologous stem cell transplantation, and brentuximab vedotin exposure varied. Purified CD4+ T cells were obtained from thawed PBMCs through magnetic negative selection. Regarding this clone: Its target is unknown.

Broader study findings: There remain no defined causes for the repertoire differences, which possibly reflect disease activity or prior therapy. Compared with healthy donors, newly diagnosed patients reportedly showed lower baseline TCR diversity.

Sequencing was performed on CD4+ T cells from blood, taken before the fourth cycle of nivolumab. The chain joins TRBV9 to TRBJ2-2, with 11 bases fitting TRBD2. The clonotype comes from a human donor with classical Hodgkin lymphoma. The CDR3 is CASSTRLAGTVGELFF. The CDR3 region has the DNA TGTGCCAGCAGCACTCGACTAGCGGGAACGGTCGGGGAGCTGTTTTTT.